This is a list of T cell receptor beta chains from one sample in a study of neurological immune-mediated disorders. TCRdb processed the 5' RACE reads anew with MiXCR; each CDR3 protein has one entry. The sample includes more than 70,000 distinct CDR3 sequences, about 15% of them seen just once. The sample consisted of PBMCs. These receptors all stem from a woman between 40 and 55 years old in good health. Both conserved end residues are part of each CDR3. A D gene is named only where the DNA matches it firmly. Not every row has a clone size; where given, it reads once, few, many or a size class.

>TRBV9|many|TRBD1|TRBJ2-3
CASSVEQGITDTQYF
TGTGCCAGCAGCGTAGAACAGGGGATCACAGATACGCAGTATTTT
>TRBV28|many|TRBD1|TRBJ1-2
CASRRPGTGTNYGYTF
TGTGCCAGCAGAAGACCCGGGACAGGTACTAACTATGGCTACACCTTC
>TRBV12-3/TRBV12-4|-|-|TRBJ1-1
CASRYRVWNTKAFF
TGTGCCAGCAGATACAGGGTATGGAACACTAAAGCTTTCTTT
>TRBV2|-|-|TRBJ1-1
CASSEKTLNTEAFF
TGTGCCAGCAGTGAAAAGACCCTGAACACTGAAGCTTTCTTT
>TRBV28|many|-|TRBJ1-1
CASSFWNTEAFF
TGTGCCAGCAGTTTTTGGAACACTGAAGCTTTCTTT
>TRBV27|many|TRBD2|TRBJ2-5
CASSSLSGGVHAQYF
TGTGCCAGCAGTTCCCTTAGCGGGGGGGTTCACGCCCAGTACTTC
>TRBV12-3/TRBV12-4|many|TRBD2|TRBJ2-3
CASSLAGLASDTQYF
TGTGCCAGCAGTTTAGCGGGACTAGCGTCGGATACGCAGTATTTT
>TRBV7-2|many|TRBD2|TRBJ2-5
CASIVTSGGARETQYF
TGTGCCAGCATCGTGACTAGCGGGGGGGCCCGGGAGACCCAGTACTTC
>TRBV20-1|many|TRBD2|TRBJ2-2
CSARPYRTSGGYTGELFF
TGCAGTGCTAGACCTTACAGGACTAGCGGGGGTTACACCGGGGAGCTGTTTTTT
>TRBV6-5|-|TRBD2|TRBJ2-3
CASRPSFGDSGGRTDTQYF
TGTGCCAGCCGTCCATCTTTTGGGGATAGCGGGGGTAGGACAGATACGCAGTATTTT
>TRBV12-3/TRBV12-4|many|TRBD1|TRBJ2-1
CASSWDRDSYNEQFF
TGTGCCAGCAGCTGGGACAGAGACTCCTACAATGAGCAGTTCTTC
>TRBV6-6|many|TRBD2|TRBJ2-1
CASSYIGGGDSYNEQFF
TGTGCCAGCAGTTATATTGGCGGGGGGGACTCCTACAATGAGCAGTTCTTC
>TRBV20-1|many|-|TRBJ1-1
CSASEFGWGTEAFF
TGCAGTGCTAGTGAGTTTGGGTGGGGGACTGAAGCTTTCTTT
>TRBV6-6|-|-|TRBJ2-2
CASSPKTSFSGELFF
TGTGCCAGCAGCCCTAAGACTAGTTTTTCCGGGGAGCTGTTTTTT
>TRBV3-1|-|TRBD2|TRBJ2-3
CASSQAPAGDGTDTQYF
TGTGCCAGCAGCCAAGCCCCAGCGGGGGATGGCACAGATACGCAGTATTTT
>TRBV20-1|many|TRBD1|TRBJ2-5
CSAPPGQIQETQYF
TGCAGTGCGCCGCCGGGACAGATACAAGAGACCCAGTACTTC
>TRBV12-3/TRBV12-4|few|TRBD2|TRBJ2-5
CASSFGPSTGGGETQYF
TGTGCCAGCAGCTTTGGTCCGTCGACTGGGGGGGGAGAGACCCAGTACTTC
>TRBV5-1|many|-|TRBJ1-4
CASSPGANEKLFF
TGCGCCAGCAGCCCTGGGGCTAATGAAAAACTGTTTTTT
>TRBV5-1|many|-|TRBJ1-1
CASSLSVQNTEAFF
TGCGCCAGCAGCTTATCCGTTCAGAACACTGAAGCTTTCTTT
>TRBV6-2/TRBV6-3|many|-|TRBJ2-1
CASSQPLGEQFF
TGTGCCAGCAGCCAACCGCTGGGCGAGCAGTTCTTC
>TRBV29-1|-|-|TRBJ2-1
CSVADGPSGYNEQFF
TGCAGCGTTGCGGACGGACCTTCGGGCTACAATGAGCAGTTCTTC
>TRBV20-1|many|-|TRBJ1-1
CSALLWGPETEAFF
TGCAGTGCTCTTCTTTGGGGGCCGGAGACTGAAGCTTTCTTT